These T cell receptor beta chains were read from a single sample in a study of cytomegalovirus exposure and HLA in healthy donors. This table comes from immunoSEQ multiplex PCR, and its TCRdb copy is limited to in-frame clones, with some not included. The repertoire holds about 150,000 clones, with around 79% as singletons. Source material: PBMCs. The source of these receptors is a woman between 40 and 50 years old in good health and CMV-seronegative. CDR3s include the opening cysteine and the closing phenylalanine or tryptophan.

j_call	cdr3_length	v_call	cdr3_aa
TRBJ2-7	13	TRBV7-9	CASSLTPGYEQYF
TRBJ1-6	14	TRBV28	CASRPGTGISPLHF
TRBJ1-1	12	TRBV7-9	CASSPRLASSFF
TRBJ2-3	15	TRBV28	CASSPRGTGTDTQYF
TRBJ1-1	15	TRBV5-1	CASSLGQGGYTEAFF
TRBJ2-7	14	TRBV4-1	CASSQEDKAYEQYF
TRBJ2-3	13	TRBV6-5	CASSYQGRDTQYF
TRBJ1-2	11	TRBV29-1	CSARRGLGYTF
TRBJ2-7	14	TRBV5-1	CASSLFGRGYEQYF
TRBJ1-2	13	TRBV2	CASSAEAGFGYTF
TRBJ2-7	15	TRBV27	CASSTSDRAGNEQYF
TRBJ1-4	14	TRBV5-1	CASSARVGSEKLFF
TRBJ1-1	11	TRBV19	CASGQDHEAFF
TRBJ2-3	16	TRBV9	CASSVEGGGGTDTQYF
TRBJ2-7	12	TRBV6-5	CASRDRGYEQYF
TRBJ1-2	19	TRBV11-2	CASSRPSPWTGGRLLGYTF
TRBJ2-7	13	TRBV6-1	CASSEIRAYGQYF
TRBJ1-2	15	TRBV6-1	CASSEGTGLNYGYTF
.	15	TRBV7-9	CASTSGTWGPYEQYF
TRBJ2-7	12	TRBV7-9	CSSSTGPYEQYF
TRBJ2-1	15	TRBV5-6	CASSSLAGVPNEQFF
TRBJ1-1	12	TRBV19	CASSRGNTEAFF
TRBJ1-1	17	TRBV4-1	CASSQDGEGVGNTEAFF
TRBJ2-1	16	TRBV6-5	CASSYGLAGGVNEQFF
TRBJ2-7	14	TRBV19	CASSIADRPYEQYF
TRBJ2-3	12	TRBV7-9	CSSSLDVNTQYF
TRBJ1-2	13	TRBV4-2	CASSPGQNYGYTF
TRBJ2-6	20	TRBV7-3	CASSLRSRGTVDAGANVLTF
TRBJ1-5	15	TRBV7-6	CASSLDDRANQPQHF